This T cell receptor beta chain is drawn from a study of cytomegalovirus exposure and HLA in healthy donors. Study-level information: Early released data comprised about 85 million unique TCRs from HLA-typed donors. Study-level results: TCR beta chains numbering 164 were designated cytomegalovirus-associated. Reports described diagnosis of cytomegalovirus status by the classifier as highly specific and sensitive. Relative to the approximately 680-donor mean, N-insertions were reportedly fewer in an Asian-associated ancestry cluster in a later analysis.

The CDR3 runs 13 residues. V shed 8 bases, J shed 2 bases, and the junction held 6 bases outside the gene matches. Germline V lookup: CDR1 SQVTM, CDR2 ANQGSEA. PCR used 60 Vbeta primers and 13 Jbeta primers. Some clones are missing from TCRdb's copy, which holds only in-frame ones; the method was immunoSEQ multiplex PCR. The repertoire holds roughly 99,000 clones, with roughly 76% as singletons. Remarks on this clone: Its antigen is currently unknown.

The receptor was derived from a man aged 18 to 29 in good health and CMV-seronegative. This rearrangement joins TRBV29-1 to TRBJ2-3; 8 bases agree with TRBD2. Sequenced material: PBMCs. Here the CDR3 DNA reads TGCAGCTTAGAGCGGGGGAACACAGATACGCAGTATTTT. Amino acid sequence: CSLERGNTDTQYF.